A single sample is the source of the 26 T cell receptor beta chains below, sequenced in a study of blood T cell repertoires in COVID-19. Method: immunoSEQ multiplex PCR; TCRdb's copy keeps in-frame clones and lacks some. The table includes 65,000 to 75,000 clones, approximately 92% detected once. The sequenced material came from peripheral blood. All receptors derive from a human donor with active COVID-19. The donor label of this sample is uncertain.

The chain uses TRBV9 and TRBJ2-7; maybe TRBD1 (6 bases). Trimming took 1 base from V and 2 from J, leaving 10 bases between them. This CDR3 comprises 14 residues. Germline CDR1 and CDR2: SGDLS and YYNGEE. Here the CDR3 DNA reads TGTGCCAGCAGCGTACAGGGGTCGACCTACGAGCAGTACTTC. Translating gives CASSVQGSTYEQYF.

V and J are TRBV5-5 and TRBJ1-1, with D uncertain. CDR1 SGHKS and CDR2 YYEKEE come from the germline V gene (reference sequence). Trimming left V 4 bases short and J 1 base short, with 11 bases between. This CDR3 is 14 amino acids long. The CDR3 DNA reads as TGTGCCAGCAGCCAGGACTCTTGGAACACTGAAGCTTTCTTT. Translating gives CASSQDSWNTEAFF.

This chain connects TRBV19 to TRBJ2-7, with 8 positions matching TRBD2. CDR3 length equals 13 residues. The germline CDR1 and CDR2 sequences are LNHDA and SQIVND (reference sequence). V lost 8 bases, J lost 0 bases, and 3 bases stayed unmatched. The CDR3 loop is CASQAGDSYEQYF. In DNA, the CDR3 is TGTGCCAGTCAAGCGGGAGACTCCTACGAGCAGTACTTC.

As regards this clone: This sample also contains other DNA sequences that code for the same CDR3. CDR3 region: CATSDPGNEQFF. The CDR3 bases are TGTGCCACCAGTGATCCCGGTAATGAGCAGTTCTTC. J is TRBJ2-1 and V is TRBV24-1; unclear D gene. Germline V gives CDR1 KGHDR, CDR2 SFDVKD. The CDR3 extends over 12 amino acids. V was pared by 3 bases and J by 7 bases, with 6 bases between.

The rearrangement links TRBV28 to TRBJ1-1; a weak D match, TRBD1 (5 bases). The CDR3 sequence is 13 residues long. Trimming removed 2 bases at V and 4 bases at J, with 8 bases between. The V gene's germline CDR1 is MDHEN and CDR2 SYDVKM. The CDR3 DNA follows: TGTGCCAGCAGTTTAGTCGGGGGCACTGAAGCTTTCTTT. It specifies CASSLVGGTEAFF.

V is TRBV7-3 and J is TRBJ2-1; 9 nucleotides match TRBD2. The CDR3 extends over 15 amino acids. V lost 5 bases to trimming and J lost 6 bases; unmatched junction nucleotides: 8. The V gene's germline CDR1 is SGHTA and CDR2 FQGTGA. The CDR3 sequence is CASSPGAGGLNEQFF. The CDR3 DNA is TGTGCCAGCAGCCCGGGCGCGGGAGGGCTCAATGAGCAGTTCTTC.

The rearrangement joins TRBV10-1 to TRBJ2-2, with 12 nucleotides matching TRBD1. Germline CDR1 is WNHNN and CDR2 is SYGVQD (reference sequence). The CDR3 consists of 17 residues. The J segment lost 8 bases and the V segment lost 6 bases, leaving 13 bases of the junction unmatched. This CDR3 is CASSTVPGQGAGGELFF. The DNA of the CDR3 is TGCGCCAGCAGCACAGTCCCGGGACAGGGGGCTGGAGGGGAGCTGTTTTTT.

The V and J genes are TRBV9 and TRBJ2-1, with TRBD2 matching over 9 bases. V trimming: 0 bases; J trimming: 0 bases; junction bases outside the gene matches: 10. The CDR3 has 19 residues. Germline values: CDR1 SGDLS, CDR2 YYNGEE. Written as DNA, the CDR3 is TGTGCCAGCAGCGTAGCGGCAAGCGGGAGGCGAAGCTCCTACAATGAGCAGTTCTTC. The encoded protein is CASSVAASGRRSSYNEQFF.

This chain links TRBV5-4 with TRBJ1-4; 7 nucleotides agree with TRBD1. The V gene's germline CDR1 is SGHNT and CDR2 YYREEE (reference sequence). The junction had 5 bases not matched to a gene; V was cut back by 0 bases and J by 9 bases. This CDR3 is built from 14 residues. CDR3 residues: CASSLVEGAKKLFF. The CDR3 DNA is TGTGCCAGCAGCTTGGTAGAGGGGGCTAAAAAACTGTTTTTT. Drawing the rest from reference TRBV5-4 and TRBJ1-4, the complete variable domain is ETGVTQSPTHLIKTRGQQVTLRCSSQSGHNTVSWYQQALGQGPQFIFQYYREEENGRGNFPPRFSGLQFPNYSSELNVNALELDDSALYLCASSLVEGAKKLFFGSGTQLSVL.

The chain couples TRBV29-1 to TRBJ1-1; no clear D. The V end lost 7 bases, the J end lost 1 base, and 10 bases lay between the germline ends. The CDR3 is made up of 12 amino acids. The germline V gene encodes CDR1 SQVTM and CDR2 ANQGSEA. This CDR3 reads CSASRGNTEAFF. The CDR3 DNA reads TGCAGCGCTTCCCGGGGGAACACTGAAGCTTTCTTT.

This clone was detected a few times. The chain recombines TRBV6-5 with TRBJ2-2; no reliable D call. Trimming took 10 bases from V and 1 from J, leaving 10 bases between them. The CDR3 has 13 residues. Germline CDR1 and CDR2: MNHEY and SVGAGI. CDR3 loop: CATTSRNTGELFF. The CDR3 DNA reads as TGTGCCACCACTTCAAGGAACACCGGGGAGCTGTTTTTT.

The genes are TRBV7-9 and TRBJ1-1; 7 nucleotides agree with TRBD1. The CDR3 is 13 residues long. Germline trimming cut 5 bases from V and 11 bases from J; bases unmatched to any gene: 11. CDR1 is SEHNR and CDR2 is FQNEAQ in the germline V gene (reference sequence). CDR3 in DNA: TGTGCCAGCAGCCCCGAGGGGGCGATGGGCGCTTTCTTT. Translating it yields CASSPEGAMGAFF.

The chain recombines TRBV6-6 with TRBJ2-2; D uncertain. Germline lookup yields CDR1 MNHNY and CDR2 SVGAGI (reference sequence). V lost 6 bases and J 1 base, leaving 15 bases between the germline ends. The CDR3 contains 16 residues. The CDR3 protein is CASRTPSRGNTGELFF. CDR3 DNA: TGTGCCAGCAGAACCCCCTCCCGCGGGAACACCGGGGAGCTGTTTTTT.

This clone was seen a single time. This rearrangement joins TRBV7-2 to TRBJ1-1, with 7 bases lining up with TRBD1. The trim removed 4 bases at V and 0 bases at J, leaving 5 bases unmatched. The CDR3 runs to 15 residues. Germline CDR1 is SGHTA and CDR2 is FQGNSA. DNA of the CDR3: TGTGCCAGCAGCTGGCCGGGACAGATGAACACTGAAGCTTTCTTT. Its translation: CASSWPGQMNTEAFF.

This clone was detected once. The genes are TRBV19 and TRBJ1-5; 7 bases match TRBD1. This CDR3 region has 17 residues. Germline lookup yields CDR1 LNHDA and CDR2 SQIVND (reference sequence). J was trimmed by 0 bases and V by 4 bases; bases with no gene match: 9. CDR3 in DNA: TGTGCCAGTAGTACCCCGACAGGGCGCTATAGCAATCAGCCCCAGCATTTT. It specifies CASSTPTGRYSNQPQHF.

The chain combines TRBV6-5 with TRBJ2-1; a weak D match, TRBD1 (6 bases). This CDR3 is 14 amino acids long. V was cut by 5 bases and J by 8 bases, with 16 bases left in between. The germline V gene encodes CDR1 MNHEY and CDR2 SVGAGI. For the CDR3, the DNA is TGTGCCAGCAGTAGGGGGAGCGGTGTCGATGAGCAGTTCTTC. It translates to CASSRGSGVDEQFF.

The CDR3 nucleotides are TGTGCCAGCAGTCGTCCCGGGACTAGCAATGAGCAGTTCTTC. Translating gives CASSRPGTSNEQFF. The chain employs TRBV28 and TRBJ2-1, with 8 bases that match TRBD2. The V gene end was trimmed by 5 bases and the J gene end by 6 bases; junction bases not matched to a gene: 6. The CDR3 sequence is 14 residues long. Looked up from germline, CDR1 is MDHEN and CDR2 is SYDVKM.

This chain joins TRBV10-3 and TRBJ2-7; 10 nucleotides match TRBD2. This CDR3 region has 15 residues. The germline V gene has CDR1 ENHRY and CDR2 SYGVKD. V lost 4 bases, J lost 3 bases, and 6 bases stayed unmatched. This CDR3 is CAISGGVAGGYEQYF. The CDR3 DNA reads TGTGCCATCAGTGGTGGGGTAGCGGGGGGCTACGAGCAGTACTTC.

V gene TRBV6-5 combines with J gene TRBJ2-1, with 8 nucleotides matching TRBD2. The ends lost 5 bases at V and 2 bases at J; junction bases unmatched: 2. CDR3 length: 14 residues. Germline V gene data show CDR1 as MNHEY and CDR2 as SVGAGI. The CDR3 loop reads CASSPGLAYNEQFF. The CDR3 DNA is TGTGCCAGCAGTCCGGGACTAGCCTACAATGAGCAGTTCTTC.

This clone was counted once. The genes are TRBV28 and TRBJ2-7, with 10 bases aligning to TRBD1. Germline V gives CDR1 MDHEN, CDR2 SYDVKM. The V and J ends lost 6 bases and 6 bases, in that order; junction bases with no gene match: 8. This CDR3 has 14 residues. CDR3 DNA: TGTGCCAGCAGCCCCGGGGGACAGGGGCGCGAGCAGTACTTC. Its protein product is CASSPGGQGREQYF.

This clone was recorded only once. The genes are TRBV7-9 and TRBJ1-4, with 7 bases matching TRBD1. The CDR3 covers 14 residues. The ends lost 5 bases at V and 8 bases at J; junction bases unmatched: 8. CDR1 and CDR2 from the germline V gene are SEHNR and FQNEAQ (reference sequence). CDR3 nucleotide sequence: TGTGCCAGCAGCACGATACAGGGGTCCGAAAAACTGTTTTTT. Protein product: CASSTIQGSEKLFF.

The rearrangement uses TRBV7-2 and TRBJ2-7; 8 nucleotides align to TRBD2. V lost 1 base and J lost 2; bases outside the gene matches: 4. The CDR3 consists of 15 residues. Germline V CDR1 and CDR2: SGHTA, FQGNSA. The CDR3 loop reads CASSLEETSAYEQYF. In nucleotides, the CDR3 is TGTGCCAGCAGCTTAGAAGAGACTAGCGCCTACGAGCAGTACTTC.

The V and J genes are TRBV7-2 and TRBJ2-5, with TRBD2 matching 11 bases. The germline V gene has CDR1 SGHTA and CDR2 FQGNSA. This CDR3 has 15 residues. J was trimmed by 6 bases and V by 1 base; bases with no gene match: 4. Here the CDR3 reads CASSLVTSGTKTQYF. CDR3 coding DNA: TGTGCCAGCAGCTTAGTGACTAGCGGGACCAAGACCCAGTACTTC.

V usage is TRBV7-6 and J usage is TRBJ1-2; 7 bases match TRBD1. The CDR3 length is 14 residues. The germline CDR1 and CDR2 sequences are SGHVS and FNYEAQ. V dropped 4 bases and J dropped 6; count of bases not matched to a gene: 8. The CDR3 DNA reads TGTGCCAGCAGCTCTGTGACAGGGTCGGATGGCTACACCTTC. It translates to CASSSVTGSDGYTF.

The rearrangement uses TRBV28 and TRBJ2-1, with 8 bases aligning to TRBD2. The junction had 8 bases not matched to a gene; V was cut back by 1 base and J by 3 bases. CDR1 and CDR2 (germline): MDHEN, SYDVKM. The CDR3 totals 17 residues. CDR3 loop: CASSLLAGGVGYNEQFF. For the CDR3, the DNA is TGTGCCAGCAGTTTATTAGCCGGGGGGGTAGGCTACAATGAGCAGTTCTTC.

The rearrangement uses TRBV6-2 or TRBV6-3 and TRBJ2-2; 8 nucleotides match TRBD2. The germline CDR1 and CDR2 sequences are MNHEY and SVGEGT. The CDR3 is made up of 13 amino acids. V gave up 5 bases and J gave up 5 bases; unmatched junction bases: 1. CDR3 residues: CASSQRGTGELFF. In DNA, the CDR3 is TGTGCCAGCAGTCAGCGGGGGACCGGGGAGCTGTTTTTT.